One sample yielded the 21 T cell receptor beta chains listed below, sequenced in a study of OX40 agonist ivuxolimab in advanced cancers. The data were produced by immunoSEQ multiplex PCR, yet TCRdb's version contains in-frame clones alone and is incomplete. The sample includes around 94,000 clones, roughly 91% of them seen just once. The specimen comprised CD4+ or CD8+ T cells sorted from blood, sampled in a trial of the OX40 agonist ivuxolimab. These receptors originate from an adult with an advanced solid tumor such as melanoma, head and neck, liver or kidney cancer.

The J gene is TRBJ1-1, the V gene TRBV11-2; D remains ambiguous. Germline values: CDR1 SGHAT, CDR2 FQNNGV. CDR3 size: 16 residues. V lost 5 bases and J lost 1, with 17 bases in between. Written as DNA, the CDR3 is TGTGCCAGCAGCCTTGGGGAAAGGGCAGAGAACACTGAAGCTTTCTTT. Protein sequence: CASSLGERAENTEAFF.

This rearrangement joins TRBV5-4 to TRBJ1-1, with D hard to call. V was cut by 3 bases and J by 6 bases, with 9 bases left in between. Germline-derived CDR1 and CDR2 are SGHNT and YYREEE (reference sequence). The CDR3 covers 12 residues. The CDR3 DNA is TGTGCCAGCAGCTCGGGATTCTCTGAAGCTTTCTTT. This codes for CASSSGFSEAFF.

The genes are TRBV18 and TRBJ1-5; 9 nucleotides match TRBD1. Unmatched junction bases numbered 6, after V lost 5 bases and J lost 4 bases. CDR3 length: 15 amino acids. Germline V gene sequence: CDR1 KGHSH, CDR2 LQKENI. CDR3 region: CASSITGQGNQPQHF. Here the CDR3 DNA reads TGTGCCAGCTCAATAACAGGACAGGGGAATCAGCCCCAGCATTTT. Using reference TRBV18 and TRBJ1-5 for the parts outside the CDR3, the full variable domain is NAGVMQNPRHLVRRRGQEARLRCSPMKGHSHVYWYRQLPEEGLKFMVYLQKENIIDESGMPKERFSAEFPKEGPSILRIQQVVRGDSAAYFCASSITGQGNQPQHFGDGTRLSIL.

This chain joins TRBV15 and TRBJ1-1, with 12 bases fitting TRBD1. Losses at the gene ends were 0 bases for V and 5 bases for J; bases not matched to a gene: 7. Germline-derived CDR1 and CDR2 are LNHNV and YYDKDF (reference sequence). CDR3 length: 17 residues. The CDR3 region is CATSRDIRDRGRTEAFF. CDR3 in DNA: TGTGCCACCAGCAGAGACATTAGGGACAGGGGGCGAACTGAAGCTTTCTTT.

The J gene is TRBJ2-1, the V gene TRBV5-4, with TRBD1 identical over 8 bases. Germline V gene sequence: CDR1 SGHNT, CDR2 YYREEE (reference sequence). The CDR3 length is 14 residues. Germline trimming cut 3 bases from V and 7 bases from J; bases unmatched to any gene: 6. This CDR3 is CASSSRTGRNEQFF. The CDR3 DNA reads TGTGCCAGCAGCTCTAGGACAGGGCGTAATGAGCAGTTCTTC.

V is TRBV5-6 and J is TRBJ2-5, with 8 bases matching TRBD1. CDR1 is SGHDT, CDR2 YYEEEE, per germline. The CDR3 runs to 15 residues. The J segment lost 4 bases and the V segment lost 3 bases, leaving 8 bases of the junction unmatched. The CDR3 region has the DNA TGTGCCAGCAGCTCCCAACGGACAGGGATAGAGACCCAGTACTTC. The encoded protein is CASSSQRTGIETQYF. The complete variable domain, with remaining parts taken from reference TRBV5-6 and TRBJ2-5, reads DAGVTQSPTHLIKTRGQQVTLRCSPKSGHDTVSWYQQALGQGPQFIFQYYEEEERQRGNFPDRFSGHQFPNYSSELNVNALLLGDSALYLCASSSQRTGIETQYFGPGTRLLVL.

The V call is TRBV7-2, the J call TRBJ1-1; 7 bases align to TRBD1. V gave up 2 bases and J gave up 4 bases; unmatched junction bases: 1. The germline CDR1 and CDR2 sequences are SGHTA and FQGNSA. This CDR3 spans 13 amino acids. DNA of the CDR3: TGTGCCAGCAGCTTAAACAGGGGCACTGAAGCTTTCTTT. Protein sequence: CASSLNRGTEAFF.

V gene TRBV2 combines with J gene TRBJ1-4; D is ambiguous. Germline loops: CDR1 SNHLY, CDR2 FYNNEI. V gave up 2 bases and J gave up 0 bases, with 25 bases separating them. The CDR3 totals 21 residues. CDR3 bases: TGTGCCAGCAGTGAAACTCGGTGGGCAGTCAATCCCCTCGCAACTAATGAAAAACTGTTTTTT. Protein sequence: CASSETRWAVNPLATNEKLFF.

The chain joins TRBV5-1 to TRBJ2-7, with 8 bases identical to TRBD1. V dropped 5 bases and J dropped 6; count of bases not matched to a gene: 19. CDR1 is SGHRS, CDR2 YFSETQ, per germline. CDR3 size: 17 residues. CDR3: CASRNLQGAGGGGEQYF. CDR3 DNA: TGCGCCAGCAGAAACCTGCAGGGGGCCGGAGGTGGTGGCGAGCAGTACTTC.

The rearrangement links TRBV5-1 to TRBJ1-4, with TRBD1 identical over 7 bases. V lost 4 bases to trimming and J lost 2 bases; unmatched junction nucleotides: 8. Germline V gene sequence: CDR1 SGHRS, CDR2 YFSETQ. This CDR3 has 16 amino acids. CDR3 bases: TGCGCCAGCAGCCGGGTCCAGGGGGGGACTAATGAAAAACTGTTTTTT. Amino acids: CASSRVQGGTNEKLFF.

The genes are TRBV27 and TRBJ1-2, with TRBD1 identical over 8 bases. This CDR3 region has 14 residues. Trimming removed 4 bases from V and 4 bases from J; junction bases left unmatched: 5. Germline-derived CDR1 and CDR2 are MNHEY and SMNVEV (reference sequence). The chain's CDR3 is CASSSPDRGYGYTF. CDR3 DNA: TGTGCCAGCAGTTCCCCCGACAGGGGCTATGGCTACACCTTC.

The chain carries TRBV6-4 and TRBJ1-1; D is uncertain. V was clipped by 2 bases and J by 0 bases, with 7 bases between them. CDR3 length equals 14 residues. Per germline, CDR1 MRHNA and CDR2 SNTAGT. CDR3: CASSDPNMNTEAFF. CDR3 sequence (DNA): TGTGCCAGCAGTGACCCCAATATGAACACTGAAGCTTTCTTT.

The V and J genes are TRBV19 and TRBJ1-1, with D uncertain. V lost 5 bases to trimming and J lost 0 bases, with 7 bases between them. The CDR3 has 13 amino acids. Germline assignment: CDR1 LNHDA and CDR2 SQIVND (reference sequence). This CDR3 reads CASSSQMNTEAFF. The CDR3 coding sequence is TGTGCCAGTAGTTCACAGATGAACACTGAAGCTTTCTTT.

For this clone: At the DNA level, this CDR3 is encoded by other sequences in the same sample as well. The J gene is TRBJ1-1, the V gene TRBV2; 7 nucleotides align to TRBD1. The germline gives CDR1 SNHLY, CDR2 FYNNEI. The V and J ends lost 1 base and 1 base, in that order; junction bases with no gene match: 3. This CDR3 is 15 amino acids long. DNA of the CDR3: TGTGCCAGCAGTGAAGTGACAGGGAAGAACACTGAAGCTTTCTTT. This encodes CASSEVTGKNTEAFF.

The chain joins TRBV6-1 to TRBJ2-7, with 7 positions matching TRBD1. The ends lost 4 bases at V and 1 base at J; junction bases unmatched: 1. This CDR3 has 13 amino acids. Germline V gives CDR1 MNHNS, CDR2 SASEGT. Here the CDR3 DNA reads TGTGCCAGCAGTGCGACAGGGTCCTACGAGCAGTACTTC. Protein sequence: CASSATGSYEQYF.

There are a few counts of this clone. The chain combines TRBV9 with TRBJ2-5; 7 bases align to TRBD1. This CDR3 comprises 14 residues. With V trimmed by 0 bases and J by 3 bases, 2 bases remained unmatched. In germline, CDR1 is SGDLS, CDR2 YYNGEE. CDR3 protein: CASSVGQGKETQYF. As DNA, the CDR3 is TGTGCCAGCAGCGTAGGACAGGGTAAAGAGACCCAGTACTTC.

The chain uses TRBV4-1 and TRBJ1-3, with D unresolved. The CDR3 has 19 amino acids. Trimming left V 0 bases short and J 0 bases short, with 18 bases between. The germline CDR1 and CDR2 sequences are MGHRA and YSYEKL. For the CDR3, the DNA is TGCGCCAGCAGCCAAGAGCCGGTTCTGTCGGCCGGCTCTGGAAACACCATATATTTT. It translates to CASSQEPVLSAGSGNTIYF.

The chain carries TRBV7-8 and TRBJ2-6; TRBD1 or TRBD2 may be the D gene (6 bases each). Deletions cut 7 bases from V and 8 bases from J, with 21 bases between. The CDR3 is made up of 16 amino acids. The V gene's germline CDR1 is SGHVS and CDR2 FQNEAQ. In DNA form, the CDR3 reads TGTGCCAGCACCATCCCCCGGGGGCTATTGACCAACGTCCTGACTTTC. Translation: CASTIPRGLLTNVLTF.

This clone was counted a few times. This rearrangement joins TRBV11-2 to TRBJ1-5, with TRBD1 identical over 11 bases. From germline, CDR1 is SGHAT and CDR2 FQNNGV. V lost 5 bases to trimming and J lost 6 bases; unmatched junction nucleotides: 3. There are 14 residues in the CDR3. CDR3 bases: TGTGCCAGCAGCCGGACAGGGGGCGGTCAGCCCCAGCATTTT. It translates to CASSRTGGGQPQHF.

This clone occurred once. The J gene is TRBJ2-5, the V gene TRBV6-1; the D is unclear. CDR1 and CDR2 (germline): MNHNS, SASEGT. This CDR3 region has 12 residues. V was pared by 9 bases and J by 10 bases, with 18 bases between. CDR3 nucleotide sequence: TGTGCCAGAGATCCCCCCCCGGAAGACCAGTACTTC. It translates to CARDPPPEDQYF.

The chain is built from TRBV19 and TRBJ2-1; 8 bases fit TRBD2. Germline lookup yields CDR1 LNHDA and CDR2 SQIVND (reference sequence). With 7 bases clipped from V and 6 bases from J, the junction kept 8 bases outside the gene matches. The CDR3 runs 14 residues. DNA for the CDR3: TGTGCCAGTACTGGCGGGGGGCTAGGCAATGAGCAGTTCTTC. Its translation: CASTGGGLGNEQFF.